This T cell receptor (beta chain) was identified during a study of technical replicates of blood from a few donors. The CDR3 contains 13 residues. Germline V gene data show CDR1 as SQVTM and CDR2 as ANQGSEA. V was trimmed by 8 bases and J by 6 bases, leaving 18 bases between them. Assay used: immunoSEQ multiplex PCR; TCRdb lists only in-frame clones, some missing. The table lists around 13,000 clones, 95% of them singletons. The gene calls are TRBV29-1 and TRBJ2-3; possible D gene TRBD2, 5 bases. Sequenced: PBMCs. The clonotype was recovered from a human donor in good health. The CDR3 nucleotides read TGCAGCATGAACGGGGTACCGTTGGATACGCAGTATTTT. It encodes CSMNGVPLDTQYF.